A single sample is the source of the 16 T cell receptor beta chains below, sequenced in a study of cytomegalovirus exposure and HLA in healthy donors. 60 Vbeta and 13 Jbeta primers were used in PCR. Sequenced by immunoSEQ multiplex PCR; TCRdb stores in-frame clones only, minus some. Seen here are about 130,000 clones, about four fifths observed once, and the top ten hold about 4.4%. Sequenced sample: PBMCs. These receptors all come from a man aged 25 to 40 in good health.

CDR3 nucleotides: TGTGCCACCAGCTGGACTAGCGGGGGAGGGTCCCCAGATACGCAGTATTTT. Protein product: CATSWTSGGGSPDTQYF. The chain employs TRBV15 and TRBJ2-3, with 13 positions matching TRBD2. Germline CDR1 reads LNHNV; CDR2 reads YYDKDF (reference sequence). V trimming: 5 bases; J trimming: 4 bases; junction bases outside the gene matches: 9. This CDR3 has 17 residues. The variable domain in full, with the rest retrieved from reference TRBV15 and TRBJ2-3, is DAMVIQNPRYQVTQFGKPVTLSCSQTLNHNVMYWYQQKSSQAPKLLFHYYDKDFNNEADTPDNFQSRRPNTSFCFLDIRSPGLGDTAMYLCATSWTSGGGSPDTQYFGPGTRLTVL.

The genes are TRBV19 and TRBJ1-5, with D possibly being TRBD1 (5 bases). The CDR3 covers 15 residues. Trimming removed 3 bases from V and 6 bases from J, with 15 bases in between. Germline CDR1 LNHDA, CDR2 SQIVND (reference sequence). CDR3 protein: CASSIGRERRQPQHF. For the CDR3, the DNA is TGTGCCAGTAGTATCGGCAGGGAAAGACGTCAGCCCCAGCATTTT.

Details on this clone: At the DNA level, this CDR3 is encoded by other sequences in the same sample as well. This sequence joins TRBV5-4 and TRBJ1-5; a possible D gene is TRBD1 (5 bases). The ends were cut back, 2 bases at V and 6 bases at J, with 9 bases in the middle. Germline-derived CDR1 and CDR2 are SGHNT and YYREEE (reference sequence). CDR3 size: 13 residues. The CDR3 DNA reads as TGTGCCAGCAGCTTCCAGGGAGGTCAGCCCCAGCATTTT. Translating gives CASSFQGGQPQHF.

The chain combines TRBV12-5 with TRBJ2-1; 8 nucleotides line up with TRBD2. The CDR3 sequence is 16 residues long. In germline, CDR1 is LGHNT, CDR2 FRNRAP. V shed 5 bases and J 3 bases; nucleotides not matched to a gene: 9. CDR3 in amino acids: CASGRAGGDYYNEQFF. The CDR3, as DNA: TGTGCTAGTGGTCGGGCGGGAGGCGACTACTACAATGAGCAGTTCTTC.

This clone was picked up one time. CDR3 residues: CASSLIMSSGNEQYF. In nucleotides, the CDR3 is TGTGCCAGCAGCTTGATCATGTCTAGCGGGAATGAGCAGTACTTC. The chain couples TRBV27 to TRBJ2-7; 9 nucleotides match TRBD2. The CDR3 sequence is 15 residues long. V was pared by 6 bases and J by 7 bases, with 13 bases of the junction left unmatched. Germline V gene data show CDR1 as MNHEY and CDR2 as SMNVEV (reference sequence).

This clone was found once. The CDR3 nucleotides read TGTGCCAGCAGCCTTGTTCCCTTGGACAGGGTAGAAAAACTGTTTTTT. Residues: CASSLVPLDRVEKLFF. The genes are TRBV7-2 and TRBJ1-4, with 8 bases that match TRBD1. The junction had 13 bases not matched to a gene; V was cut back by 5 bases and J by 8 bases. Per germline, CDR1 SGHTA and CDR2 FQGNSA. The CDR3 totals 16 residues.

This clone occurred a few times. The chain combines TRBV15 with TRBJ2-2, with 9 nucleotides matching TRBD2. In germline, CDR1 is LNHNV, CDR2 YYDKDF (reference sequence). V gave up 11 bases and J gave up 10 bases; unmatched junction bases: 17. This CDR3 has 15 amino acids. CDR3 residues: CAPGGNLAGSMELFF. The CDR3 coding sequence is TGTGCCCCCGGGGGCAATCTAGCGGGAAGCATGGAGCTGTTTTTT.

V is TRBV18 and J is TRBJ1-5, with D uncertain. The CDR3 length is 14 residues. CDR1 and CDR2 from the germline V gene are KGHSH and LQKENI. Trimming removed 6 bases at V and 0 bases at J, with 9 bases between. The CDR3 DNA reads as TGTGCCAGCTCGCTCGACAATAGCAATCAGCCCCAGCATTTT. Its protein product is CASSLDNSNQPQHF.

This clone was counted only a few times. This chain links TRBV27 with TRBJ2-7, with D tentatively TRBD2 (5 bases). CDR1 and CDR2 (germline): MNHEY, SMNVEV (reference sequence). The CDR3 runs 17 residues. V lost 6 bases and J lost 7, with 28 bases in between. CDR3 sequence reads: CASSPPSQDPTTREQYF. The DNA of the CDR3 is TGTGCCAGCAGCCCCCCGTCGCAGGATCCAACTACTAGAGAGCAGTACTTC.

The genes are TRBV7-2 and TRBJ1-2; D perhaps matches TRBD1 (6 bases). V was cut by 5 bases and J by 14 bases, with 18 bases left in between. The CDR3 is 12 residues long. The germline gives CDR1 SGHTA, CDR2 FQGNSA. CDR3 in amino acids: CASSVYGGAETF. The CDR3 DNA sequence: TGTGCCAGCAGCGTATACGGGGGGGCAGAGACCTTC.

The count of this clone is one. The chain joins TRBV15 to TRBJ2-5; TRBD2 aligns across 7 bases. Germline-derived CDR1 and CDR2 are LNHNV and YYDKDF (reference sequence). The trim removed 0 bases at V and 5 bases at J, leaving 9 bases unmatched. The CDR3 is made up of 16 amino acids. CDR3 loop: CATSRDRGSGEETQYF. CDR3 DNA sequence: TGTGCCACCAGCAGAGATCGGGGCAGCGGGGAGGAGACCCAGTACTTC.

This clone was counted once. Other DNA variants within this sample encode the same CDR3. The chain employs TRBV7-9 and TRBJ1-1; D possibly corresponds to TRBD1 (5 bases). This CDR3 contains 14 residues. Per the germline V gene, CDR1 is SEHNR and CDR2 is FQNEAQ (reference sequence). The V and J ends lost 1 base and 2 bases respectively, with 8 bases between them. The CDR3 protein is CASSLGQGNTEAFF. The CDR3 DNA is TGTGCCAGCAGCTTAGGTCAGGGCAACACTGAAGCTTTCTTT.

The V and J genes are TRBV27 and TRBJ2-1; 12 nucleotides match TRBD2. The CDR3 sequence is 16 residues long. Trimming at V came to 5 bases and at J to 8 bases, leaving 10 bases not matched to a gene. CDR1 is MNHEY, CDR2 SMNVEV, per germline (reference sequence). CDR3 nucleotide sequence: TGTGCCAGCAGTCCCCGCCCCCTAGCGGGAGGGTATGAGCAGTTCTTC. This gives the protein CASSPRPLAGGYEQFF.

V usage is TRBV29-1 and J usage is TRBJ1-2, with 9 nucleotides matching TRBD1. This CDR3 spans 15 amino acids. Per germline, CDR1 SQVTM and CDR2 ANQGSEA. Germline trimming cut 2 bases from V and 8 bases from J; bases unmatched to any gene: 12. CDR3 nucleotides: TGCAGCGTTGAACTCAACACAGGGGGCGCAGGGGGCTACACCTTC. Translation gives CSVELNTGGAGGYTF.

This chain joins TRBV27 and TRBJ2-1, with a tentative D call TRBD2 (5 bases). There are 15 residues in the CDR3. V was shortened by 7 bases and J by 0 bases, with 13 bases between the two germline ends. Germline V gene sequence: CDR1 MNHEY, CDR2 SMNVEV (reference sequence). The CDR3 bases are TGTGCCAGCACCTCGGGCGGAGGCTCCTACAATGAGCAGTTCTTC. Its translation is CASTSGGGSYNEQFF.

The chain carries TRBV11-2 and TRBJ1-1; D unresolved. The CDR3 spans 15 residues. Trimming removed 1 base from V and 1 base from J, with 10 bases in between. The germline V gene has CDR1 SGHAT and CDR2 FQNNGV. DNA for the CDR3: TGTGCCAGCAGCTTAGTTCTGGGCACGAACACTGAAGCTTTCTTT. It specifies CASSLVLGTNTEAFF.